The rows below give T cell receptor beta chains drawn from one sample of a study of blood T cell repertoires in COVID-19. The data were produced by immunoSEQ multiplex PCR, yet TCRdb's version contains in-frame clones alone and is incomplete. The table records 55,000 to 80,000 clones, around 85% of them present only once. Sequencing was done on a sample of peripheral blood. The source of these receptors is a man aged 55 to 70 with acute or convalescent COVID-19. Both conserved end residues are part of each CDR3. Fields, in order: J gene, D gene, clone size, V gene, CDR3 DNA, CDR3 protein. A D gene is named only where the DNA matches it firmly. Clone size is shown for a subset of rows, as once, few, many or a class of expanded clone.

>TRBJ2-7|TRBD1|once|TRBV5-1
TGCGCCAGCTTTATTTCACCGGGACAGGGGACCTACGAGCAGTACTTC
CASFISPGQGTYEQYF
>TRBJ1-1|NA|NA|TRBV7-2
TGTGCCAGCAGCTTAGGTGGCAGGGTCGGGGGTGAAGCTTTCTTT
CASSLGGRVGGEAFF
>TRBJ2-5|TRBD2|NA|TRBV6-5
TGTGCCAGCAGTCCCGGCGGGAGACCTGAAGAGACCCAGTACTTC
CASSPGGRPEETQYF
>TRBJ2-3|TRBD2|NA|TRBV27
TGTGCCAGCAGTCGCGACCGACTAGCAGCTAGCACAGATACGCAGTATTTT
CASSRDRLAASTDTQYF
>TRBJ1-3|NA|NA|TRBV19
TGTGCCAGTAGTATTGGCAGAAACACCATATATTTT
CASSIGRNTIYF
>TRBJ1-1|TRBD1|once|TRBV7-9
TGTGCCAGCAACCCGCTGAGAACAGGGGGCGCCGGCACTGAAGCTTTCTTT
CASNPLRTGGAGTEAFF
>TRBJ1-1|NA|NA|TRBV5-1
TGCGCCAGCAGCTTGGGGTCCCGGGCTTTCTTT
CASSLGSRAFF
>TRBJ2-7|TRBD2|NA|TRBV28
TGTGCCAGCAGTTTAGGAGGTTGGCTAGCGGGAGGGCCGAGCTACGAGCAGTACTTC
CASSLGGWLAGGPSYEQYF
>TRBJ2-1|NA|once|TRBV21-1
TGTGCCAGCAGCAAAACGCCCAGACAGAGCTCCTACAATGAGCAGTTCTTC
CASSKTPRQSSYNEQFF
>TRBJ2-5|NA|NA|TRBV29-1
TGCAGCGCCGGGGACTGGGGAGAGACCCAGTACTTC
CSAGDWGETQYF
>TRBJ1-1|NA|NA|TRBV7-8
TGTGCCAGCAGCTTAGCGCAATGGAAGGGGACTGAAGCTTTCTTT
CASSLAQWKGTEAFF
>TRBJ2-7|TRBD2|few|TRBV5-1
TGCGCCAGCAGGACTAGCGGGAGGTCTAACGAGCAGTACTTC
CASRTSGRSNEQYF
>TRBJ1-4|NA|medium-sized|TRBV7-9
TGTGCCAGCAGCTTAGGCCAGGGGTTTGGAAAACTGTTTTTT
CASSLGQGFGKLFF
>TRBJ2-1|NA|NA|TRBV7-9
TGTGCCAGCAGCTTATCCCTAGGGGGTAATGAGCAGTTCTTC
CASSLSLGGNEQFF
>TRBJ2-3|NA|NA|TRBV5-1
TGCGCCAGCACCGTCCGTGGGGGGGCGCCGACAGATACGCAGTATTTT
CASTVRGGAPTDTQYF
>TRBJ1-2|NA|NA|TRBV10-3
TGTGCCATCAGTGATATGCGGACAGCTAACTATGGCTACACCTTC
CAISDMRTANYGYTF
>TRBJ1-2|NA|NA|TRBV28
TGTGCCAGCACCCCCCGGGACATCTTGTATGGCTACACCTTC
CASTPRDILYGYTF
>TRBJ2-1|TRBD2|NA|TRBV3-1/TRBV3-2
TGTGCCAGAATACTAGCGGGAGGCCATTGTGAGCAGTTCTTC
CARILAGGHCEQFF
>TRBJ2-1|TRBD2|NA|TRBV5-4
TGTGCCAGCAGCTTGGAGACTAGCGGGAGAGTATCCTACAATGAGCAGTTCTTC
CASSLETSGRVSYNEQFF
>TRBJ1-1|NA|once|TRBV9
TGTGCCAGCAGCAAGCGGGGACTAATGAACACTGAAGCTTTCTTT
CASSKRGLMNTEAFF
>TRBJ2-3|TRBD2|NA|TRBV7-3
TGTGCCAGCGCCCCTCCGGGCGGGAGAAACCCCACAGATACGCAGTATTTT
CASAPPGGRNPTDTQYF
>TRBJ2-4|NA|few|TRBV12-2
TGTGCAAGTCGCCGAACTACTAGCGGGAGGCGCCATGGCAAAAACATTCAGTACTTC
CASRRTTSGRRHGKNIQYF
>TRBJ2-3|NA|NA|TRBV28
TGTGCCAGCAGTTCCCCAGCGGAACCTAGCACAGATACGCAGTATTTT
CASSSPAEPSTDTQYF
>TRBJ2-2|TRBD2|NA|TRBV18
TGTGCCAGCTCACCACTAGCGGGCCTCACCGGGGAGCTGTTTTTT
CASSPLAGLTGELFF
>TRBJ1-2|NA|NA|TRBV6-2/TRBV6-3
TGTGCCAGCAGTTCGACAGGAGAAAGGAATGGCTACACCTTC
CASSSTGERNGYTF
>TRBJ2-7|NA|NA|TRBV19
TGTGCCGTCGGCGGACAGAGCTCCTACGAGCAGTACTTC
CAVGGQSSYEQYF
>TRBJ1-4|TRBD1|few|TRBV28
TGTGCCAGCAGTTTTATGGGACAGCGAGCTGAAAAACTGTTTTTT
CASSFMGQRAEKLFF
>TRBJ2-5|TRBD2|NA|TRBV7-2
TGTGCCAGCAGCCTTCCCGGGACTAGCAGTTTGGAGACCCAGTACTTC
CASSLPGTSSLETQYF
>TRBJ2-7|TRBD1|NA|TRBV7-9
TGTGCCAGCAGCTCCGGCCAAACAGGGGTTCACGAGCAGTACTTC
CASSSGQTGVHEQYF
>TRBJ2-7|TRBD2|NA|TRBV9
TGTGCCAGCAGCGTCGGGACTAGCGGGAGTTCCTACGAGCAGTACTTC
CASSVGTSGSSYEQYF
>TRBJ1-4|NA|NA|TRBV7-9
TGTGCCAGCAGCTCCGAGGTCCGCGGGGAGTGGAATGAAAAACTGTTTTTT
CASSSEVRGEWNEKLFF
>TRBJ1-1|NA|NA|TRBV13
TGTGCCAGCAGGCCCCAGGGTTTTGAAGCTTTCTTT
CASRPQGFEAFF
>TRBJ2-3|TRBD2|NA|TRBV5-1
TGCGCCAGCAGCTTGGCCACAGCGGGAGAAACAGATACGCAGTATTTT
CASSLATAGETDTQYF
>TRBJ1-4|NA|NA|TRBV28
TGTGCCAGCAGTATAGATCGGACAAAGAAACTGTTTTTT
CASSIDRTKKLFF
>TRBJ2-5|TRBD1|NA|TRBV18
TGTGCCAGCTCACTACAGGGGGCAGGTCGAGAGACCCAGTACTTC
CASSLQGAGRETQYF
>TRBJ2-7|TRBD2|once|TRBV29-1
TGCAGCGTTGACGGGACTAGCGGGAGCCTTTCGTACGAGCAGTACTTC
CSVDGTSGSLSYEQYF
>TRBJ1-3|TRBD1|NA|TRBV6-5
TGTGCCAGCAGTTACCGGAGGACAGGGAGGGGAAACACCATATATTTT
CASSYRRTGRGNTIYF
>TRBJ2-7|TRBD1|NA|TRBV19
TGTGCCAGCAGGGACAGGGGGGTCGCCGAGCAGTACTTC
CASRDRGVAEQYF
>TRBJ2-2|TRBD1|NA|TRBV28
TGTGCCAGCAGTTTATGGGGGGACAGGGGGTTCGGCACCGGGGAGCTGTTTTTT
CASSLWGDRGFGTGELFF
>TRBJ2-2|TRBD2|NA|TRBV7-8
TGTGCCAGCAGCCGAGGACTAGCGGGCGCCGGGGAGCTGTTTTTT
CASSRGLAGAGELFF
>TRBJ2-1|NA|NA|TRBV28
TGTGCCAGCAGTTTAACCTACTACAATGAGCAGTTCTTC
CASSLTYYNEQFF
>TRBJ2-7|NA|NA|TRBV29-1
TGCAGCGTTGAAATCCCCTTAGAGGGAGTCTACGAGCAGTACTTC
CSVEIPLEGVYEQYF
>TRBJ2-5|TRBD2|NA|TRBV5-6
TGTGCCAGCAGCCCGCGGGAGGGGCTGGGGGAGACCCAGTACTTC
CASSPREGLGETQYF
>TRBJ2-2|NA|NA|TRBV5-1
TGCGCCAGCAGCTTCGCAGGGACATCGAACACCGGGGAGCTGTTTTTT
CASSFAGTSNTGELFF
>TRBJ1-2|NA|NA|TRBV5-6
TGTGCCAGCAGCTCACCCCAGAGGCGGGATTGCACCTTC
CASSSPQRRDCTF